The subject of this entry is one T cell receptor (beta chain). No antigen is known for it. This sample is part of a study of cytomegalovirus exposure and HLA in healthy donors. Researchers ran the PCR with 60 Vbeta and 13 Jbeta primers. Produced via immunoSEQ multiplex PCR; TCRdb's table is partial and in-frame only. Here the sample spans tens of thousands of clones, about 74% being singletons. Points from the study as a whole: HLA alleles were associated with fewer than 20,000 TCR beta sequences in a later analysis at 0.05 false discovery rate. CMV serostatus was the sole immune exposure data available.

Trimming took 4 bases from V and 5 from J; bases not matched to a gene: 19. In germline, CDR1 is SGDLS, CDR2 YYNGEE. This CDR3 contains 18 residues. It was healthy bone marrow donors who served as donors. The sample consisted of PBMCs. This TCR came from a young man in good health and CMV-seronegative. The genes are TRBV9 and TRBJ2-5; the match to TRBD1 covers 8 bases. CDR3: CASSPNPLGQGAGETQYF. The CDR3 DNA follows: TGTGCCAGCAGCCCAAACCCCCTCGGACAGGGAGCCGGGGAGACCCAGTACTTC.